This entry describes one T cell receptor (beta chain). Its cognate antigen is unknown. The sample belongs to a study of cytomegalovirus exposure and HLA in healthy donors. Background on the study: Later, an analysis reported that the 120 or so validation repertoires had used the same platform as the roughly 680 first-cohort repertoires. Broader study findings: Specificity for CMV antigens was confirmed in vitro for a few of the CMV-associated chains. Cytomegalovirus association was listed for 170 or so TCR beta chains. Subsequent analysis showed first-cohort TCR clusters tending to co-occur in over a hundred validation repertoires.

Here immunoSEQ multiplex PCR was the method, and the copy in TCRdb shows in-frame clones only, minus some. The sample holds 330,000 or so clones, 86% seen once. V was pared by 3 bases and J by 4 bases, with 9 bases between. Germline CDR1 reads MRHNA; CDR2 reads SNTAGT. This CDR3 region has 14 residues. Sequenced: PBMCs. This receptor was identified in a young woman in good health and CMV-seronegative. The chain joins TRBV6-4 to TRBJ2-2; TRBD1 is a possible D gene (5 bases). The CDR3 protein is CASSDQGITGELFF. CDR3 bases: TGTGCCAGCAGTGATCAGGGAATCACCGGGGAGCTGTTTTTT.